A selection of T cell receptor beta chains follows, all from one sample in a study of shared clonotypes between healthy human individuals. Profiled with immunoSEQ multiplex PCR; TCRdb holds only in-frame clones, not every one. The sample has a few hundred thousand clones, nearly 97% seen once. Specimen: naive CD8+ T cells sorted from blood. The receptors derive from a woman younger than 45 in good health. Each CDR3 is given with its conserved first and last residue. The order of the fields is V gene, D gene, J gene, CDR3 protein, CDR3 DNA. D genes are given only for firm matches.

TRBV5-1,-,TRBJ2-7,CASSLYTGSYEQYF,TGCGCCAGCAGCTTGTATACAGGGAGCTACGAGCAGTACTTC
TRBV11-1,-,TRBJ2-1,CASSFILSGEQFF,TGTGCCAGCAGCTTCATTCTATCTGGGGAGCAGTTCTTC
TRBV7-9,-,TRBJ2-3,CASTLMGLADTQYF,TGTGCCAGCACCCTCATGGGTTTGGCAGATACGCAGTATTTT
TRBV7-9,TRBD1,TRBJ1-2,CASSLTGGGDGYTF,TGTGCCAGCAGCTTAACAGGGGGCGGGGATGGCTACACCTTC
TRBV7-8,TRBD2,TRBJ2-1,CASSSRLAGAGNEQFF,TGTGCCAGCAGCTCGCGACTAGCGGGAGCAGGTAATGAGCAGTTCTTC
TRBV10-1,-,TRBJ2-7,CASSRDPASYEQYF,TGCGCCAGCAGCAGGGATCCGGCCTCCTACGAGCAGTACTTC
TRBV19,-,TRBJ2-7,CASSIGAGSYEQYF,TGTGCCAGTAGTATAGGGGCTGGTTCCTACGAGCAGTACTTC
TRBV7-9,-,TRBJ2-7,CASSHGTYYEQYF,TGTGCCAGCAGCCACGGGACATACTACGAGCAGTACTTC
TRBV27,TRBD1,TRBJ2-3,CASSLSIGQGILLDTQYF,TGTGCCAGCAGTTTATCTATTGGACAGGGGATTCTATTAGATACGCAGTATTTT
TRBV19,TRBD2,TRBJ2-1,CASSRLAGPSSYNEQFF,TGTGCCAGTAGTAGACTAGCGGGCCCCAGCTCCTACAATGAGCAGTTCTTC
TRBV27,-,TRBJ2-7,CASSLAGVDYEQYF,TGTGCCAGCAGTTTAGCTGGAGTGGACTACGAGCAGTACTTC
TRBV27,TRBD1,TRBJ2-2,CASSLDRAGGGGELFF,TGTGCCAGCAGTCTGGACAGGGCAGGGGGTGGCGGGGAGCTGTTTTTT
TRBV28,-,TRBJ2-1,CASSPRLAISYNEQFF,TGTGCCAGCAGTCCCCGGCTAGCGATCTCCTACAATGAGCAGTTCTTC
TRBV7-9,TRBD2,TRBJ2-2,CASSPGLAGVYTGELFF,TGTGCCAGCAGCCCGGGACTAGCGGGAGTGTACACCGGGGAGCTGTTTTTT
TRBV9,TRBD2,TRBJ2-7,CASSVSSFLGSGSKTYEQYF,TGTGCCAGCAGCGTATCGTCCTTTTTGGGAAGCGGGAGCAAGACCTACGAGCAGTACTTC
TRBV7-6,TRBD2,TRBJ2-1,CASSSAGLAGGGEQFF,TGTGCCAGCAGCTCCGCGGGTCTAGCGGGAGGGGGTGAGCAGTTCTTC
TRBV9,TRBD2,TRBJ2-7,CASSSAPSGRIEQYF,TGTGCCAGCAGCTCAGCCCCTAGCGGGAGGATCGAGCAGTACTTC
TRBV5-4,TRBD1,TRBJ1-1,CASSLETGLTEAFF,TGTGCCAGCAGCTTGGAGACAGGGCTCACTGAAGCTTTCTTT
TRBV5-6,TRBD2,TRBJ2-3,CASSPGLAGVEGTDTQYF,TGTGCCAGCAGCCCCGGACTAGCGGGAGTCGAGGGCACAGATACGCAGTATTTT
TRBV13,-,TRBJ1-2,CASSPTHDGLGYGYTF,TGTGCCAGCAGCCCCACCCACGACGGGCTAGGCTATGGCTACACCTTC